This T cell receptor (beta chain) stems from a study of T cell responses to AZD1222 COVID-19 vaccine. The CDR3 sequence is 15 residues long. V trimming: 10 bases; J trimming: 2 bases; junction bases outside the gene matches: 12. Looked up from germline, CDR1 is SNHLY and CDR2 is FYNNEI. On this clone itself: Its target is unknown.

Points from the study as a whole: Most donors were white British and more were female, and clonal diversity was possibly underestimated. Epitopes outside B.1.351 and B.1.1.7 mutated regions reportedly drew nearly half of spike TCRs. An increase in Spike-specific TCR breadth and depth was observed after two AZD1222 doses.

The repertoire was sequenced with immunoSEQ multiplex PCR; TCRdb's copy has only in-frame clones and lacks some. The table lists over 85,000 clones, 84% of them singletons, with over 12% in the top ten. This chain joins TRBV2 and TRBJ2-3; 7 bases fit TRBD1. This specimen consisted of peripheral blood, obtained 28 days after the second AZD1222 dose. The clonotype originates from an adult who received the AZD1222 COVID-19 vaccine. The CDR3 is CAILIRDRHTDTQYF. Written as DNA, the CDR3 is TGTGCCATCCTAATCCGGGACAGACACACAGATACGCAGTATTTT.